The 14 T cell receptor beta chains below were found in one sample sequenced in a study of blood T cell repertoires in COVID-19. TCRdb's copy holds only in-frame clones and misses some; the assay was immunoSEQ multiplex PCR. The table has approximately 210,000 clones, 75% to 90% seen once. The sample taken for sequencing was peripheral blood. The receptor source for this set is a middle-aged woman with acute or convalescent COVID-19.

Only one count was recorded for this clone. The chain recombines TRBV11-1 with TRBJ1-4; TRBD1 aligns across 7 bases. Trimming cost V 5 bases and J 7 bases; bases outside gene matches: 10. The germline CDR1 and CDR2 sequences are SGHAT and FQDESV (reference sequence). CDR3 length: 15 amino acids. CDR3 DNA: TGTGCCAGCAGCCGAACACTGGGGACAGCTGAAAAACTGTTTTTT. Translating it yields CASSRTLGTAEKLFF.

V usage is TRBV7-3 and J usage is TRBJ2-1; D gene uncertain. CDR3 size: 13 residues. V gave up 4 bases and J gave up 5 bases, with 9 bases separating them. Germline V gives CDR1 SGHTA, CDR2 FQGTGA. The CDR3 DNA follows: TGTGCCAGCAGCTCCCAAGAGCACAATGAGCAGTTCTTC. Translating gives CASSSQEHNEQFF.

The chain links TRBV5-6 to TRBJ2-3; weak D call: TRBD2 (6 bases). The CDR3 is 15 residues long. Germline CDR1 and CDR2: SGHDT and YYEEEE. Trimming took off 1 base at V and 2 bases at J, with 11 bases between the two ends. The CDR3 sequence: CASSLQGLLTDTQYF. For the CDR3, the DNA is TGTGCCAGCAGCTTGCAAGGACTACTCACAGATACGCAGTATTTT.

The sample holds one count of this clone. The rearrangement joins TRBV13 to TRBJ1-1, with D maybe TRBD1 (6 bases). The V end lost 5 bases, the J end lost 2 bases, and 9 bases lay between the germline ends. The germline CDR1 and CDR2 sequences are PRHDT and FYEKMQ (reference sequence). The CDR3 totals 13 residues. This CDR3 is CASSRTANTEAFF. The CDR3 coding sequence is TGTGCCAGCAGCAGGACAGCCAACACTGAAGCTTTCTTT.

This chain uses TRBV6-1 with TRBJ2-7, with 8 bases that match TRBD1. The CDR3 has 12 amino acids. V dropped 2 bases and J dropped 12; count of bases not matched to a gene: 6. Germline CDR1 MNHNS, CDR2 SASEGT. This CDR3 reads CASSEWTGPMYV. The CDR3 region has the DNA TGTGCCAGCAGTGAATGGACAGGGCCGATGTACGTC.

The chain carries TRBV19 and TRBJ2-1, with 10 bases that match TRBD2. Trimming cost V 6 bases and J 7 bases; bases outside gene matches: 9. There are 15 residues in the CDR3. In germline, CDR1 is LNHDA, CDR2 SQIVND (reference sequence). CDR3 loop: CASSSSGGVANEQFF. CDR3 sequence (DNA): TGTGCCAGTAGCTCTAGCGGGGGCGTTGCAAATGAGCAGTTCTTC.

V and J are TRBV7-6 and TRBJ1-4, with 8 bases that match TRBD1. V shed 2 bases, J shed 8 bases, and the junction held 7 bases outside the gene matches. The CDR3 has 15 amino acids. CDR1 and CDR2 (germline): SGHVS, FNYEAQ. CDR3 amino acids: CASSLRAGGGEKLFF. The CDR3 region has the DNA TGTGCCAGCAGCTTACGGGCAGGGGGCGGAGAAAAACTGTTTTTT.

This clone has just a few counts. Distinct nucleotide sequences in the sample also encode this CDR3. The chain has TRBV5-1 and TRBJ1-1; 9 positions match TRBD1. From germline, CDR1 is SGHRS and CDR2 YFSETQ. Trimming at V came to 0 bases and at J to 7 bases, leaving 1 base not matched to a gene. This CDR3 contains 13 residues. The CDR3 sequence is CASSLGQGGEAFF. The CDR3 DNA reads TGCGCCAGCAGCTTGGGACAGGGGGGTGAAGCTTTCTTT.

This chain joins TRBV3-1 (or the pseudogene TRBV3-2) and TRBJ2-5; TRBD2 matches 8 bases. The CDR3 spans 16 residues. Germline lookup yields CDR1 LGHDT and CDR2 YNNKEL (reference sequence). V shed 6 bases and J 0 bases; nucleotides not matched to a gene: 9. The CDR3 is CASRPRLATYQETQYF. CDR3 nucleotides: TGTGCCAGCAGACCTCGACTAGCGACGTACCAAGAGACCCAGTACTTC.

The chain uses TRBV10-3 and TRBJ1-5, with 7 bases lining up with TRBD1. This CDR3 has 19 amino acids. J lost 2 bases, V lost 2 bases, and 15 bases had no gene match. In germline, CDR1 is ENHRY, CDR2 SYGVKD. CDR3 amino acids: CAISEMLSGGSGGNQPQHF. The CDR3 DNA is TGTGCCATCAGTGAGATGTTGTCAGGGGGTTCAGGGGGCAATCAGCCCCAGCATTTT.

The chain uses TRBV3-1 (or the pseudogene TRBV3-2) and TRBJ1-5; 8 positions match TRBD1. Trimming removed 5 bases from V and 4 bases from J; junction bases left unmatched: 7. CDR1 LGHDT and CDR2 YNNKEL come from the germline V gene (reference sequence). The CDR3 sequence is 15 residues long. The CDR3 nucleotides read TGTGCCAGCAGCTACGGACAGGGCTTAAATCAGCCCCAGCATTTT. It codes for CASSYGQGLNQPQHF.

The chain is built from TRBV7-2 and TRBJ1-1; D is perhaps TRBD1 (6 bases). The CDR3 is 15 amino acids. The V gene lost 5 bases and the J gene lost 4 bases, with 17 bases spanning the gap. CDR1 and CDR2 from the germline V gene are SGHTA and FQGNSA. The CDR3 DNA follows: TGTGCCAGCAGCCCCCGGCCAGGGGAAGGCACTGAAGCTTTCTTT. Translating gives CASSPRPGEGTEAFF. Full variable domain (outside the CDR3, taken from reference TRBV7-2 and TRBJ1-1): GAGVSQSPSNKVTEKGKDVELRCDPISGHTALYWYRQSLGQGLEFLIYFQGNSAPDKSGLPSDRFSAERTGGSVSTLTIQRTQQEDSAVYLCASSPRPGEGTEAFFGQGTRLTVV.

Details on this clone: The sample contains more than one DNA sequence encoding this CDR3. The V call is TRBV11-2, the J call TRBJ1-2; D possibly corresponds to TRBD1 (6 bases). The CDR3 spans 13 residues. Trimming took off 3 bases at V and 2 bases at J, with 7 bases between the two ends. Per the germline V gene, CDR1 is SGHAT and CDR2 is FQNNGV. CDR3 sequence (DNA): TGTGCCAGCAGCTTGGACAGAAACTATGGCTACACCTTC. Protein product: CASSLDRNYGYTF.

This chain uses TRBV25-1 with TRBJ1-2, with 7 bases matching TRBD1. Germline CDR1 reads MGHDK; CDR2 reads SYGVNS. The CDR3 sequence is 16 residues long. V dropped 1 base and J dropped 4; count of bases not matched to a gene: 9. CDR3 sequence (DNA): TGTGCCAGCAGTGAATTTGGAGGGGGCGAAGTCTATGGCTACACCTTC. Amino acids: CASSEFGGGEVYGYTF.